The sequence of this TCR beta chain was determined in a study of blood T cell repertoires in COVID-19. Study at large: Acute and convalescent COVID-19 samples came from the United States, Italy and Spain. Sample material is recorded as cDNA or gDNA derived from T cells, B-cell-depleted T cells, or PBMCs.

As handled by the study authors: Amplification with reference gene primers provided the estimates of nucleated cell counts. Data came from immunoSEQ multiplex PCR; TCRdb stores just in-frame clones and leaves some out. For V, J and clone size, that table is used; D and trimming come from the DNA. The sample has approximately 90,000 clones; about two thirds are singletons. The CDR3 has 12 amino acids. Germline CDR1 and CDR2: MNHEY and SVGEGT. V gave up 5 bases and J gave up 13 bases, with 12 bases separating them. This receptor was taken from an elderly woman with acute or convalescent COVID-19. V is TRBV6-2 or TRBV6-3 and J is TRBJ1-6; D remains unclear. Material for sequencing was peripheral blood. DNA for the CDR3: TGTGCCAGCAGTCCCGCCCGGTGGCCCCTCCACTTT. Amino acid sequence: CASSPARWPLHF.